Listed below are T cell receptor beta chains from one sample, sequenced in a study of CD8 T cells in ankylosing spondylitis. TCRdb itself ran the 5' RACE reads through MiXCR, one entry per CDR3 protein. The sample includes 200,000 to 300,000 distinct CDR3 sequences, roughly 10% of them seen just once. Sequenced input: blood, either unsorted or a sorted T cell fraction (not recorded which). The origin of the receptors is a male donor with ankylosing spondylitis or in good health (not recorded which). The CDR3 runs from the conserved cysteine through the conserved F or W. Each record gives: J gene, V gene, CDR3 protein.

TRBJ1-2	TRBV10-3	CAISGTHGDYGYTF
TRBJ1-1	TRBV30	CAWSGNPPNTEAFF
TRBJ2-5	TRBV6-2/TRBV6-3	CASRTTFRVQETQYF
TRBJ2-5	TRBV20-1	CSISGRGETQYF
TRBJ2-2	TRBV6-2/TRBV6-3	CASTQRQGFTGELFF
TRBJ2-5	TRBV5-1	CATSRDRQETQYF
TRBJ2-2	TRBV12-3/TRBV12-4	CASSLAGGGELFF
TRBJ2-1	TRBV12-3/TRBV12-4	CASTTSRDRDSYNEQFF
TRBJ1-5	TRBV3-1	CASSQGTGGNQPQHF
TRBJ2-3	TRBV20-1	CSARDFPTRDTQYF
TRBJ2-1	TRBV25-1	CASSETRGTSTNEQFF
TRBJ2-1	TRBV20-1	CSASSWVSSYNEQFF
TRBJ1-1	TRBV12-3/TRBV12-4	CASSQEANTEAFF
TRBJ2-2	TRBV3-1	CASSQNQPGEWNTGELFF
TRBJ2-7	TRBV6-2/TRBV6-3	CASSYSGRYEQYF
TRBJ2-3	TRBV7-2	CASSFPRDRGSADTQYF
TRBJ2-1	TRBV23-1	CASSQSGTHSYNEQFF
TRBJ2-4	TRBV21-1	CASSKEEGTGAKNIQYF
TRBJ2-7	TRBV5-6	CASTSTQSYEQYF
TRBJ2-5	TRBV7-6	CASSLGVETRYF
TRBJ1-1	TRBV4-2	CASSYRVPTEAFF
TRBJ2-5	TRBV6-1	CASSEGGADQYF